This is a list of T cell receptor beta chains from one sample in a study of CD8+CD57+ T cells in acquired aplastic anemia. From the reads, TCRdb called clonotypes with MiXCR, one entry per CDR3 protein. The table has about 40,000 distinct CDR3 sequences, approximately 57% seen once. Sequenced: sorted CD4+, CD8+, or CD8+CD57+ T cells (not recorded which) from PBMCs. Receptors were obtained from a human donor with aplastic anemia. Both conserved end residues are part of each CDR3. A D gene is named only where the DNA matches it firmly. Clone size is given for some rows only: seen once, a few or many times, or a class if the clone is expanded.

D gene	clone size	V gene	J gene	CDR3 protein	CDR3 DNA
-	-	TRBV7-2	TRBJ1-2	CASSPGGGGDYGYTF	TGTGCCAGCAGCCCCGGGGGCGGTGGGGACTATGGCTACACCTTC
TRBD2	-	TRBV20-1	TRBJ2-6	CSAVAGGISGANVLTF	TGCAGTGCGGTAGCGGGGGGCATCTCTGGGGCCAACGTCCTGACTTTC
-	-	TRBV19	TRBJ1-5	CASSPPREPQHF	TGTGCCAGTAGTCCCCCCCGGGAACCCCAGCATTTT
-	-	TRBV30	TRBJ1-3	CAWKKTGNTIYF	TGTGCCTGGAAAAAAACTGGAAACACCATATATTTT
-	-	TRBV20-1	TRBJ2-3	CSASGGTDTQYF	TGCAGTGCTAGCGGGGGCACAGATACGCAGTATTTT
TRBD1	many	TRBV4-2	TRBJ2-7	CASSQETGQGHEQYF	TGTGCCAGCAGCCAAGAAACGGGACAGGGTCACGAGCAGTACTTC
TRBD1	few	TRBV11-1	TRBJ2-3	CASSTGTGVTDTQYF	TGTGCCAGCAGCACCGGGACAGGGGTTACAGATACGCAGTATTTT
TRBD1	once	TRBV6-5	TRBJ2-3	CASSYAGGKRDTQYF	TGTGCCAGCAGTTACGCAGGGGGTAAACGAGATACGCAGTATTTT
-	-	TRBV2	TRBJ2-3	CASSEWTTSTDTQYF	TGTGCCAGCAGTGAATGGACTACTAGCACAGATACGCAGTATTTT
TRBD1	-	TRBV12-3/TRBV12-4	TRBJ1-2	CASRRDRRYGYTF	TGTGCCAGCAGACGGGACAGGCGCTATGGCTACACCTTC
-	-	TRBV19	TRBJ2-7	CASKPREAYEQYF	TGTGCCAGTAAACCCAGGGAAGCCTACGAGCAGTACTTC
-	-	TRBV7-2	TRBJ1-6	CASSFPAGPLHF	TGTGCCAGCAGCTTCCCAGCCGGACCCCTCCACTTT
-	-	TRBV10-3	TRBJ1-5	CAISVNSNQPQHF	TGTGCCATCAGTGTTAATAGCAATCAGCCCCAGCATTTT
-	-	TRBV29-1	TRBJ2-7	CSVRRGQGSEQYF	TGCAGCGTCCGTCGAGGCCAGGGTAGCGAGCAGTACTTC
-	medium-sized	TRBV2	TRBJ1-5	CASSPEGMGNQPQHF	TGTGCCAGCAGTCCAGAGGGAATGGGCAATCAGCCCCAGCATTTT
TRBD1	once	TRBV15	TRBJ1-2	CATSRLGQGASDGYTF	TGTGCCACCAGCAGATTGGGACAGGGGGCGTCTGATGGCTACACCTTC
TRBD2	once	TRBV29-1	TRBJ2-3	CSVDTLGGAGQDTQYF	TGCAGCGTGGACACCCTGGGAGGGGCCGGTCAAGATACGCAGTATTTT
-	-	TRBV24-1	TRBJ1-2	CATSDQRREENYGYTF	TGTGCCACCAGTGACCAACGGAGGGAGGAAAACTATGGCTACACCTTC
-	many	TRBV5-8	TRBJ1-2	CASSPRGNYGYTF	TGTGCCAGCAGCCCGCGAGGGAACTATGGCTACACCTTC
-	-	TRBV24-1	TRBJ2-7	CATSDLRGEQYF	TGTGCCACCAGTGACCTGCGTGGCGAGCAGTACTTC
-	-	TRBV2	TRBJ1-2	CATSQGNYGYTF	TGTGCCACCAGTCAGGGGAACTATGGCTACACCTTC
TRBD1	-	TRBV7-9	TRBJ2-2	CASNDRAPGELFF	TGTGCCAGCAACGACAGGGCCCCCGGGGAGCTGTTTTTT
TRBD1	-	TRBV7-2	TRBJ2-7	CASSSPGQGRHYEQYF	TGTGCCAGCAGCTCCCCGGGACAGGGGCGACACTACGAGCAGTACTTC
TRBD1	-	TRBV19	TRBJ1-6	CASSIGRGAGGSPLHF	TGTGCCAGTAGTATAGGTCGGGGGGCAGGGGGTTCACCCCTCCACTTT
-	many	TRBV7-2	TRBJ2-1	CASSFGGWNEQFF	TGTGCCAGCAGCTTCGGAGGGTGGAATGAGCAGTTCTTC
-	once	TRBV2	TRBJ1-5	CASSESGRDQPQHF	TGTGCCAGCAGTGAATCTGGCAGAGATCAGCCCCAGCATTTT
TRBD1	many	TRBV12-3/TRBV12-4	TRBJ1-2	CASSSGQGAGYGYTF	TGTGCCAGCAGTTCGGGACAGGGGGCTGGCTATGGCTACACCTTC
TRBD1	-	TRBV7-8	TRBJ2-3	CASSSPGQDLIADTQYF	TGTGCTAGCAGCTCCCCGGGACAGGACTTAATTGCAGATACGCAGTATTTT
-	few	TRBV7-6	TRBJ2-7	CASSSYGGYEQYF	TGTGCCAGCAGCTCATACGGGGGCTACGAGCAGTACTTC
TRBD1	-	TRBV29-1	TRBJ1-1	CSVKTGGRWTEAFF	TGCAGCGTTAAGACAGGGGGAAGGTGGACTGAAGCTTTCTTT
-	-	TRBV11-3	TRBJ1-6	CASSLDTGTNSPLHF	TGTGCCAGCAGCTTAGATACAGGGACGAATTCACCCCTCCACTTT
-	-	TRBV9	TRBJ1-3	CASSVAIGNTIYF	TGTGCCAGCAGCGTAGCTATTGGAAACACCATATATTTT
TRBD1	-	TRBV28	TRBJ2-1	CASDRVPYNEQFF	TGTGCCAGCGACAGGGTACCCTACAATGAGCAGTTCTTC
-	medium-sized	TRBV2	TRBJ1-1	CASSEIGSGRGTEAFF	TGTGCCAGCAGTGAAATCGGATCGGGGAGGGGGACTGAAGCTTTCTTT
-	-	TRBV10-3	TRBJ2-7	CAISGTDSYEQYF	TGTGCCATCAGTGGGACTGACTCCTACGAGCAGTACTTC